This T cell receptor beta chain is drawn from a study of T cell responses to AZD1222 COVID-19 vaccine. This CDR3 is built from 16 residues. CDR1 and CDR2 (germline): MGHRA, YSYEKL. V lost 4 bases, J lost 7 bases, and 9 bases stayed unmatched. Sequenced by immunoSEQ multiplex PCR; TCRdb stores in-frame clones only, minus some. This table holds 85,000 to 130,000 clones, roughly 93% found once. J is TRBJ2-1 and V is TRBV4-1; 11 nucleotides line up with TRBD1. The source material was peripheral blood, sampled on day 0 of AZD1222 vaccination. This sequence was found in an adult in good health. The CDR3: CASSPTGTGGENEQFF. The CDR3 nucleotides read TGCGCCAGCAGCCCGACCGGGACAGGGGGTGAAAATGAGCAGTTCTTC.